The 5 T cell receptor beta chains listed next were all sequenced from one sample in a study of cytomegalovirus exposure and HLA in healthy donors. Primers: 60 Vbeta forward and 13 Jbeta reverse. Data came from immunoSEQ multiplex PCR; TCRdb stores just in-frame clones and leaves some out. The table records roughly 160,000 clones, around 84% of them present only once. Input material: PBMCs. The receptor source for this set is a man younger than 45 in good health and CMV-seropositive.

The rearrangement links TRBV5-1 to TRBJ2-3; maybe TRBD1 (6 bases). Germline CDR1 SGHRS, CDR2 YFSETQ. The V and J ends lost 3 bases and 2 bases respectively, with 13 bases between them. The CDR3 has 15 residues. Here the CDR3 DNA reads TGCGCCAGCAGCTCCCGACAGGCCTCCACAGATACGCAGTATTTT. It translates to CASSSRQASTDTQYF.

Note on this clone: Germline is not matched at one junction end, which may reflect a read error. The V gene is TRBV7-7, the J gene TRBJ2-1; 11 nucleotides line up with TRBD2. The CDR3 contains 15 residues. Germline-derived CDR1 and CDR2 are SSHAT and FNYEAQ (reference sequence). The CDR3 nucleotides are TGTGCTAGCAGTCGAGGGACTAGCGGATACAATGAGCAGTTCTTC. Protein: CASSRGTSGYNEQFF.

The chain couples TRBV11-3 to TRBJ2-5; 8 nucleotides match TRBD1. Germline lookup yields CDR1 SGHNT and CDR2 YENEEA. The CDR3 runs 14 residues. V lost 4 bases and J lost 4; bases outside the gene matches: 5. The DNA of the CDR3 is TGTGCCAGCAGCTCCCGGACAGGGAGAGAGACCCAGTACTTC. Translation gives CASSSRTGRETQYF.

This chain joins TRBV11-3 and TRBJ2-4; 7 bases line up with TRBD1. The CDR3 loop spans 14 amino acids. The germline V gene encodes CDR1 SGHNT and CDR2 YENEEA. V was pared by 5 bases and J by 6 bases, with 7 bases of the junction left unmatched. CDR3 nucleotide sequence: TGTGCCAGCAGCCCGAGACAGGGTAGAAACATTCAGTACTTC. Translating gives CASSPRQGRNIQYF.

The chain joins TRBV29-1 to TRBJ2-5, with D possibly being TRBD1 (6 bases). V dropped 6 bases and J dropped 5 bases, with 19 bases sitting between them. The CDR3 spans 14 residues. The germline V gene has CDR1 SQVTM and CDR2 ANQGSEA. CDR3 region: CSVTPVGAVETQYF. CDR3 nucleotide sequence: TGCAGCGTCACCCCTGTGGGGGCTGTGGAGACCCAGTACTTC.